This entry is about one T cell receptor beta chain. These data originate in a study of blood T cell repertoires in COVID-19. Assay used: immunoSEQ multiplex PCR; TCRdb lists only in-frame clones, some missing. The sample contains 200,000 to 250,000 clones, over 75% of which appear only once. Sequences were obtained from peripheral blood. This receptor was identified in a man aged 35-49 years with active or convalescent COVID-19.

The CDR3 sequence is CASSQGTGQETQYF. DNA for the CDR3: TGCGCCAGCAGCCAAGGGACAGGACAAGAGACCCAGTACTTC. This chain links TRBV5-1 with TRBJ2-5, with 8 bases matching TRBD1. V lost 4 bases, J lost 2 bases, and 4 bases stayed unmatched. Germline lookup yields CDR1 SGHRS and CDR2 YFSETQ. This CDR3 comprises 14 residues.